This T cell receptor beta chain was documented in a study of blood T cells in healthy people across ages. With a J-beta primer mix and a sample-barcoded 5' primer, a second PCR ran about 6 to 11 cycles. A single record per CDR3 protein comes from TCRdb applying MiXCR to the 5' RACE reads. The table lists 1.5 million or so distinct CDR3 sequences, about 43% of them singletons. Sequenced: blood. This sequence originates from a woman younger than 30 in good health.

The CDR3 spells CASSRTAYNVGANVLTF. The CDR3 region has the DNA TGTGCCAGCAGTCGTACAGCGTACAACGTCGGGGCCAACGTCCTGACTTTC. The V gene is TRBV6-1, the J gene TRBJ2-6; D remains ambiguous. Trimming removed 5 bases from V and 4 bases from J, with 18 bases in between. Per the germline V gene, CDR1 is MNHNS and CDR2 is SASEGT. The CDR3 has 17 amino acids.